Below, 3 T cell receptor beta chains from the same sample are listed, as sequenced in a study of identical twins (dated by TCRdb to the mid-2010s). The receptor library was made with 5' RACE. The sequencer was an Illumina HiSeq 2000. TCRdb's own reprocessing of the public reads used fastp at Q25 and MiXCR and kept productive beta chains. Records with the same CDR3 protein are collapsed into one entry carrying the most frequent genes and DNA. In this sample the table shows roughly 480,000 distinct CDR3 sequences, less than 25% of which occur a single time. Of the sample, 2.9% is held by the ten largest clones. This same sample was also taken into another study, of T cells expressing NK-cell markers.

Sequencing was done on a sample of CD4+ T cells sorted from blood. The source of these receptors is a woman younger than 35 in good health.

This chain connects TRBV11-2 to TRBJ1-2, with 9 bases fitting TRBD1. The CDR3 has 16 amino acids. From germline, CDR1 is SGHAT and CDR2 FQNNGV. Trimming took 4 bases from V and 4 from J; bases not matched to a gene: 10. The CDR3 spells CASSSGQGRGSYGYTF. The CDR3 coding sequence is TGTGCCAGCAGCTCCGGACAGGGGAGAGGATCCTATGGCTACACCTTC.

The chain couples TRBV20-1 to TRBJ2-3; 11 bases are a match to TRBD2. Germline V gives CDR1 DFQATT, CDR2 SNEGSKA (reference sequence). Losses at the gene ends were 1 base for V and 8 bases for J; bases not matched to a gene: 5. The CDR3 has 14 amino acids. The CDR3 DNA sequence: TGCAGTGCTAGAGTTGGTAGCGGGGGGGCTACGCAGTATTTT. Residues: CSARVGSGGATQYF.

This clonotype occurred a few times. J is TRBJ2-7 and V is TRBV20-1, with TRBD1 as a possible D gene (9 bases). From germline, CDR1 is DFQATT and CDR2 SNEGSKA (reference sequence). This CDR3 region has 14 residues. V dropped 5 bases and J dropped 5 bases, with 19 bases sitting between them. DNA of the CDR3: TGCAGTGCTGGCGGGGGGACAGGGAAGAACGAGCAGTACTTC. It yields the protein CSAGGGTGKNEQYF.